This TCR beta chain stems from a study of blood T cells in healthy people across ages. General study findings and limits: Versus aged donors, long-lived donors had higher diversity and more naive CD4+ cells. Diversity figures derived from one million T cells were judged to underestimate the true value.

Donation came from healthy Caucasian individuals in Russia who were aged 6 to 90. About this clonotype itself: No antigen is known for it.

Sample-barcoded 5' priming and a J-beta primer mix drove a second PCR of 7 to 11 cycles. TCRdb processed the 5' RACE reads anew with MiXCR; each CDR3 protein has one entry. The sample has approximately 1.5 million distinct CDR3 sequences; about 45% are singletons. This receptor was obtained from a woman in her late teens or twenties in good health. What was sequenced was blood.

CDR3 nucleotides: TGTGCCAGCAGTACCCGGACTGGGGTCAAAAACATTCAGTACTTC. It translates to CASSTRTGVKNIQYF. The chain combines TRBV27 with TRBJ2-4; D is perhaps TRBD2 (5 bases). Germline V gene lookup returns CDR1 MNHEY and CDR2 SMNVEV (reference sequence). The V gene lost 5 bases and the J gene lost 3 bases, with 14 bases spanning the gap. The CDR3 runs 15 residues.